These T cell receptor beta chains were read from a single sample in a study of blood T cell repertoires in COVID-19. Here immunoSEQ multiplex PCR was the method, and the copy in TCRdb shows in-frame clones only, minus some. This sample has 180,000 or so clones, with approximately 86% found just once. Sequencing was carried out using peripheral blood. The receptors shown here come from a man aged 70 or older with acute or convalescent COVID-19. Each CDR3 is given with its conserved first and last residue. Fields, in order: V gene, D gene, CDR3 length, clone size, J gene, CDR3 protein, CDR3 DNA. D genes are given only for firm matches. A clone size is listed for some rows: how often the clone was seen (once, few, many), or a class if it is expanded.

TRBV7-9	TRBD2	15	NA	TRBJ2-5	CASSKLAGGGETQYF	TGTGCCAGCAGCAAACTAGCGGGGGGCGGAGAGACCCAGTACTTC
TRBV19	NA	13	NA	TRBJ2-7	CASSIARAYEQYF	TGTGCCAGTAGTATAGCCAGGGCCTACGAGCAGTACTTC
TRBV5-1	TRBD2	16	NA	TRBJ2-3	CASSLPLAASLDTQYF	TGCGCCAGCAGCTTGCCCCTAGCGGCCTCCCTGGATACGCAGTATTTT
TRBV24-1	NA	17	NA	TRBJ2-3	CATSAGGVGGWADTQYF	TGTGCCACCAGTGCCGGTGGGGTGGGAGGATGGGCAGATACGCAGTATTTT
TRBV18	TRBD2	17	NA	TRBJ2-1	CASSKMLAGANYNEQFF	TGTGCCAGCTCAAAGATGCTAGCGGGGGCCAACTACAATGAGCAGTTCTTC
TRBV19	NA	14	NA	TRBJ2-2	CASSIGRGTGELFF	TGTGCCAGTAGTATCGGAAGGGGTACCGGGGAGCTGTTTTTT
TRBV4-2	NA	14	NA	TRBJ1-1	CASSQARQYTEAFF	TGTGCCAGCAGCCAAGCGAGACAATACACTGAAGCTTTCTTT
TRBV10-3	NA	12	NA	TRBJ2-7	CATDTAQGEQYF	TGTGCCACTGACACGGCCCAGGGAGAGCAGTACTTC
TRBV29-1	TRBD1	13	NA	TRBJ1-6	CSVRTGVNSPLHF	TGCAGCGTCCGGACAGGGGTAAATTCACCCCTCCACTTT
TRBV5-1	TRBD1	13	NA	TRBJ2-1	CASSLAQGDEQFF	TGCGCCAGCAGCTTGGCCCAGGGGGATGAGCAGTTCTTC
TRBV4-3	TRBD1	16	NA	TRBJ1-4	CASSQGQVATNEKLFF	TGCGCCAGCAGCCAGGGACAGGTGGCAACTAATGAAAAACTGTTTTTT
TRBV28	TRBD1	14	NA	TRBJ1-4	CASSAGTVAEKLFF	TGTGCCAGCAGCGCCGGGACAGTAGCCGAAAAACTGTTTTTT
TRBV5-1	NA	16	NA	TRBJ1-6	CASSLEGGTYNSPLHF	TGCGCCAGCAGCTTGGAAGGGGGAACGTATAATTCACCCCTCCACTTT
TRBV5-1	NA	16	NA	TRBJ1-5	CASSLAQMQNNQPQHF	TGCGCCAGCAGCTTGGCACAGATGCAAAATAATCAGCCCCAGCATTTT
TRBV2	NA	13	NA	TRBJ1-1	CASSEGMNTEAFF	TGTGCCAGCAGTGAAGGTATGAACACTGAAGCTTTCTTT
TRBV5-1	NA	12	once	TRBJ2-2	CASRVPSGELFF	TGCGCCAGCAGGGTCCCGAGCGGGGAGCTGTTTTTT
TRBV28	TRBD1	15	NA	TRBJ1-4	CASSLLDRGREKLFF	TGTGCCAGCAGCCTACTAGACAGGGGACGCGAAAAACTGTTTTTT
TRBV7-3	NA	16	NA	TRBJ2-2	CASSLRGGFSTGELFF	TGTGCCAGCAGCTTAAGGGGGGGCTTTAGCACCGGGGAGCTGTTTTTT
TRBV7-3	NA	13	NA	TRBJ2-5	CASSPTGLETQYF	TGTGCCAGCAGCCCGACAGGATTAGAGACCCAGTACTTC
TRBV27	NA	16	NA	TRBJ2-1	CASTEQGMAAYNEQFF	TGTGCCAGCACTGAACAGGGTATGGCGGCCTACAATGAGCAGTTCTTC
TRBV10-2	NA	13	NA	TRBJ1-3	CASGWSSGNTIYF	TGCGCCAGCGGCTGGAGCTCTGGAAACACCATATATTTT
TRBV4-2	NA	15	NA	TRBJ1-5	CASSQGTGRNQPQHF	TGTGCCAGCAGCCAAGGTACAGGTCGAAATCAGCCCCAGCATTTT
TRBV30	NA	15	NA	TRBJ1-5	CAWSVGSGGNQPQHF	TGTGCCTGGAGTGTAGGATCAGGGGGCAATCAGCCCCAGCATTTT
TRBV6-5	TRBD1	15	once	TRBJ1-6	CASSLFGTGDSPLHF	TGTGCCAGCAGCCTTTTTGGGACAGGTGATTCACCCCTCCACTTT
TRBV2	TRBD1	13	NA	TRBJ2-2	CASSLTGVGELFF	TGTGCCAGCAGCCTAACAGGGGTCGGGGAGCTGTTTTTT
TRBV3-1/TRBV3-2	TRBD1	15	NA	TRBJ1-1	CASSLRDSLSTEAFF	TGTGCCAGCAGCCTTCGGGACAGCCTCTCTACTGAAGCTTTCTTT
TRBV30	TRBD1	15	NA	TRBJ1-3	CAWSPRTGTRNTIYF	TGTGCCTGGAGCCCTCGGACAGGGACAAGAAACACCATATATTTT
TRBV6-5	NA	12	NA	TRBJ2-7	CASTVGVYEQYF	TGTGCCAGCACCGTCGGAGTATACGAGCAGTACTTC
TRBV4-1	TRBD1	15	NA	TRBJ2-7	CASSDPTGGGYEQYF	TGCGCCAGCAGCGACCCCACAGGGGGCGGTTACGAGCAGTACTTC
TRBV5-1	NA	15	NA	TRBJ1-4	CASSWLGGQAEKLFF	TGCGCCAGCAGCTGGCTGGGGGGGCAAGCTGAAAAACTGTTTTTT
TRBV7-3	TRBD2	15	once	TRBJ2-2	CASSLRLAVGGELFF	TGTGCCAGCAGCTTAAGGCTAGCGGTGGGCGGGGAGCTGTTTTTT
TRBV5-4	NA	15	few	TRBJ1-4	CASSLRQAGAEKLFF	TGTGCCAGCAGCCTAAGACAGGCCGGGGCTGAAAAACTGTTTTTT
TRBV11-3	NA	12	NA	TRBJ2-1	CASSQGYNEQFF	TGTGCCAGCAGCCAGGGGTACAATGAGCAGTTCTTC
TRBV5-5	NA	15	NA	TRBJ1-2	CASSPGGTSFYGYTF	TGTGCCAGCAGCCCGGGGGGGACGTCGTTCTATGGCTACACCTTC
TRBV6-1	TRBD2	15	few	TRBJ2-7	CASSDHSGSSYEQYF	TGTGCCAGCAGTGACCATAGCGGGAGCTCCTACGAGCAGTACTTC
TRBV27	TRBD1	14	NA	TRBJ2-7	CASAPGTGVYEQYF	TGTGCCAGCGCCCCCGGGACAGGGGTCTACGAGCAGTACTTC
TRBV10-3	TRBD1	14	NA	TRBJ2-2	CATHRDRDTGELFF	TGTGCCACTCATAGGGACAGGGACACCGGGGAGCTGTTTTTT
TRBV5-5	TRBD1	17	NA	TRBJ1-6	CASSLTGTGSTNSPLHF	TGTGCCAGCAGCTTGACCGGGACAGGGTCGACGAATTCACCCCTCCACTTT
TRBV9	NA	14	NA	TRBJ2-3	CASSVALNTDTQYF	TGTGCCAGCAGCGTAGCCCTAAATACAGATACGCAGTATTTT
TRBV19	TRBD2	16	NA	TRBJ2-7	CASSIFPTSAIYEQYF	TGTGCCAGTAGTATCTTCCCAACTAGCGCCATCTACGAGCAGTACTTC
TRBV2	TRBD2	12	NA	TRBJ2-5	CASGGGQETQYF	TGTGCCAGCGGGGGGGGCCAAGAGACCCAGTACTTC
TRBV10-2	NA	10	NA	TRBJ2-3	CASSGVTQYF	TGCGCCAGCAGTGGCGTTACGCAGTATTTT
TRBV2	TRBD1	14	NA	TRBJ1-2	CASSIQGPNYGYTF	TGTGCCAGCAGCATACAGGGGCCCAACTATGGCTACACCTTC
TRBV2	NA	12	NA	TRBJ1-2	CASRQQTNGYTF	TGTGCCAGCAGACAACAGACAAATGGCTACACCTTC
TRBV14	TRBD1	13	NA	TRBJ1-1	CASSQQGAGEAFF	TGTGCCAGCAGCCAACAGGGGGCTGGTGAAGCTTTCTTT
TRBV15	NA	14	NA	TRBJ1-4	CATSRARGGEKLFF	TGTGCCACCAGCAGAGCAAGGGGGGGAGAAAAACTGTTTTTT
TRBV6-5	TRBD2	16	NA	TRBJ2-1	CASSYPLGGTYNEQFF	TGTGCCAGCAGTTACCCTTTGGGGGGGACCTACAATGAGCAGTTCTTC